This TCR beta chain was sequenced during a study of CD8+CD57+ T cells in acquired aplastic anemia. Study summary: Sorted CD4+ and CD8+ cells gave an average of approximately 3 ug of DNA. Healthy CD8+ samples averaged around 12 million reads. General study findings and limits: Sharing between patients and controls was observed for twenty-nine CD8+ CDR3 sequences.

Germline-derived CDR1 and CDR2 are KGHSH and LQKENI. V was pared by 3 bases and J by 0 bases, with 5 bases between. This CDR3 spans 13 amino acids. This clonotype was counted ten times or more. Its antigen is still unknown. TCR beta VDJ and CDR3 were profiled, and genomic DNA was the template. TCRdb used MiXCR to reprocess the reads, holding one entry per CDR3 protein. The data show roughly 190,000 distinct CDR3 sequences, approximately 49% seen once. This receptor was obtained from a human donor in good health, serving as a control. Input material: sorted CD4+, CD8+, or CD8+CD57+ T cells (not recorded which) from PBMCs. V and J are TRBV18 and TRBJ1-1; D is unclear. The CDR3 DNA reads TGTGCCAGCTCACCCAGTGTGAACACTGAAGCTTTCTTT. It is translated as CASSPSVNTEAFF.